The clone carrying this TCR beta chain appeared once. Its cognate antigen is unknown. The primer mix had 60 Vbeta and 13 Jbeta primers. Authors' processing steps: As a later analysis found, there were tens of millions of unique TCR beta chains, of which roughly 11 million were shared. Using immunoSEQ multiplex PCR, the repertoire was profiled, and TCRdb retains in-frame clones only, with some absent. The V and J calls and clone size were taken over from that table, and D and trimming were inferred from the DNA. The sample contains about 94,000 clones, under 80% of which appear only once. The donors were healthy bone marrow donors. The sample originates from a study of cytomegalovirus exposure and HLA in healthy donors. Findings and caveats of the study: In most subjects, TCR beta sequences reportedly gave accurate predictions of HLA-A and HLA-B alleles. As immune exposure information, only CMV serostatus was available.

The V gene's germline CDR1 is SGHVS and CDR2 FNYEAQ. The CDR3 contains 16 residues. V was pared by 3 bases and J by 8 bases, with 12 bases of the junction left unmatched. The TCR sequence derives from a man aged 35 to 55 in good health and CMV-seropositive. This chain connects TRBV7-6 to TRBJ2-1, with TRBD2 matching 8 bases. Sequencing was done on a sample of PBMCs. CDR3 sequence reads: CASSFSSGGALYEQFF. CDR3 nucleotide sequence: TGTGCCAGCAGCTTTTCCTCCGGGGGGGCCTTATATGAGCAGTTCTTC.